The clone carrying this T cell receptor beta chain was seen more than once but under ten times. Its cognate antigen is unknown. The study isolated at least 6.5 million PBMCs from each sample. The authors ran a second PCR of roughly 7 to 11 cycles using a sample-barcoded 5' primer and a J-beta primer mix. Researchers report that a template-switch adaptor with 12 random nucleotides tagged each cDNA molecule. Each CDR3 protein is one row after TCRdb ran MiXCR on the 5' RACE reads. The sample has some 730,000 distinct CDR3 sequences; 22% are singletons. The sample is drawn from a study of blood T cells in healthy people across ages. Study-wide findings and caveats: Higher diversity and more naive CD4+ cells were features of long-lived donors, compared to aged donors. Considered underestimates were the diversity estimates obtained from one million T cells.

Deletions cut 5 bases from V and 0 bases from J, with 11 bases between. This CDR3 region has 15 residues. Looked up from germline, CDR1 is SGHAT and CDR2 is FQNNGV. Sequences were obtained from blood. The chain employs TRBV11-2 and TRBJ2-1; the D is unclear. This TCR derives from a man aged 70-80 years in good health. CDR3 DNA: TGTGCCAGCAGCCCCCAGCGAAACTCCTACAATGAGCAGTTCTTC. Its protein product is CASSPQRNSYNEQFF.